This T cell receptor beta chain derives from a study of cytomegalovirus exposure and HLA in healthy donors. The J segment lost 1 base and the V segment lost 6 bases, leaving 4 bases of the junction unmatched. Germline loops: CDR1 MGHRA, CDR2 YSYEKL. This CDR3 spans 14 amino acids. Study observations and caveats: Later work associated around 18,000 TCR beta sequences with HLA alleles at 0.05 false discovery rate. The analysis excluded some indistinguishable V segments, including TRBV6-2 and TRBV6-3. Most subjects' HLA-A and HLA-B alleles were reportedly predicted from TCR beta sequences.

Vbeta (60) and Jbeta (13) primers were used in the PCR. TCRdb keeps only in-frame clones here, not all; method: immunoSEQ multiplex PCR. Of around 100,000 clones in the sample, roughly 70% were seen once. On this clone: Its antigen remains unknown.

Whereas donors were nominally healthy upon sampling, unrecorded immune exposures were probable. The origin of this receptor is a man aged 35 to 55 in good health and CMV-seropositive. Sequencing was carried out using PBMCs. V usage is TRBV4-1 and J usage is TRBJ2-7; 9 positions match TRBD1. DNA of the CDR3: TGCGCCAGCAGTGAAGACAGGGGGTCCTACGAGCAGTACTTC. It translates to CASSEDRGSYEQYF.